Presented here are 8 T cell receptor beta chains from one specimen sequenced in a study of blood T cell repertoires in COVID-19. Sequencing was performed with immunoSEQ multiplex PCR; in TCRdb, only in-frame clones are kept and a portion is missing. The sample has more than 95,000 clones, approximately 84% seen once. Sequencing was done on a sample of peripheral blood. These receptors were obtained from a man aged 65-85 years with active or convalescent COVID-19.

V is TRBV2 and J is TRBJ1-3, with 7 bases identical to TRBD1. CDR3 length equals 16 residues. The germline V gene encodes CDR1 SNHLY and CDR2 FYNNEI. V dropped 5 bases and J dropped 0; count of bases not matched to a gene: 7. In DNA form, the CDR3 reads TGTGCCAGCAGTCTACAGGGGTTAATCTCTGGAAACACCATATATTTT. This codes for CASSLQGLISGNTIYF.

The gene calls are TRBV5-6 and TRBJ2-5; D perhaps matches TRBD2 (6 bases). The V and J ends lost 0 bases and 5 bases respectively, with 14 bases between them. Germline V CDR1 and CDR2: SGHDT, YYEEEE. The CDR3 has 15 amino acids. The DNA of the CDR3 is TGTGCCAGCAGCTTGGCCAACCGGGGGACGGAGACCCAGTACTTC. Amino acid sequence: CASSLANRGTETQYF.

The rearrangement joins TRBV18 to TRBJ2-3; 7 bases are shared with TRBD2. Germline loops: CDR1 KGHSH, CDR2 LQKENI. The trim removed 3 bases at V and 0 bases at J, leaving 6 bases unmatched. This CDR3 is 16 amino acids long. CDR3 nucleotide sequence: TGTGCCAGCTCACCGACGTCTAGCGGAAGCACAGATACGCAGTATTTT. Protein sequence: CASSPTSSGSTDTQYF.

The chain carries TRBV27 and TRBJ1-2; possibly TRBD1 for D (5 bases). In germline, CDR1 is MNHEY, CDR2 SMNVEV (reference sequence). The CDR3 totals 15 residues. Trimming shortened V by 2 bases and J by 3 bases, and 13 bases separated the two germline ends. The CDR3 DNA follows: TGTGCCAGCAGTTTACGCAACCCGACAGACTATGGCTACACCTTC. It encodes CASSLRNPTDYGYTF.

The rearrangement joins TRBV29-1 to TRBJ1-3, with a tentative D call TRBD1 (6 bases). The CDR3 is made up of 14 amino acids. Germline lookup yields CDR1 SQVTM and CDR2 ANQGSEA. The ends were cut back, 4 bases at V and 0 bases at J, with 10 bases in the middle. The CDR3 DNA follows: TGCAGCGTTGGAACAGGGTCCTCTGGAAACACCATATATTTT. This sequence encodes CSVGTGSSGNTIYF.

The rearrangement joins TRBV27 to TRBJ2-3, with D uncertain. The germline V gene has CDR1 MNHEY and CDR2 SMNVEV (reference sequence). The CDR3 covers 12 residues. The V and J ends lost 5 bases and 2 bases respectively, with 5 bases between them. The CDR3 nucleotides are TGTGCCAGCAGTCGGTACACAGATACGCAGTATTTT. This gives the protein CASSRYTDTQYF.

The chain recombines TRBV18 with TRBJ1-1; 9 positions match TRBD1. The CDR3 sequence is 14 residues long. J was trimmed by 1 base and V by 3 bases; bases with no gene match: 0. Germline V gene lookup returns CDR1 KGHSH and CDR2 LQKENI. The CDR3 region has the DNA TGTGCCAGCTCACCGGGACAGGGGAACACTGAAGCTTTCTTT. This sequence encodes CASSPGQGNTEAFF.

The chain carries TRBV19 and TRBJ2-2; TRBD1 might be the D (5 bases). V dropped 7 bases and J dropped 1 base, with 10 bases sitting between them. CDR3 size: 14 residues. The germline V gene encodes CDR1 LNHDA and CDR2 SQIVND (reference sequence). The CDR3: CASTNQGNTGELFF. DNA of the CDR3: TGTGCCAGTACAAATCAGGGGAACACCGGGGAGCTGTTTTTT.